Below, 14 T cell receptor beta chains from the same sample are listed, as sequenced in a study. TCRdb ran MiXCR on the 5' RACE reads and lists one entry per CDR3 protein. The sample shows about 62,000 distinct CDR3 sequences, 25% to 35% of them seen only once. Sequences were obtained from tumor-infiltrating naive CD4+ T cells sorted from the breast tumor. Specified subset: naive CD4+ T cells, CD4+CD45RA+CD25-. The source of these receptors is a female donor with breast cancer.

The rearrangement uses TRBV5-5 and TRBJ2-1, with 8 bases fitting TRBD1. Germline V gene lookup returns CDR1 SGHKS and CDR2 YYEKEE (reference sequence). V was clipped by 3 bases and J by 12 bases; unmatched bases: 11. This CDR3 is 14 amino acids long. DNA of the CDR3: TGTGCCAGCAGCTGGGACAGGTTAATTAGTGGGCAGTTCTTC. Protein product: CASSWDRLISGQFF.

In this sample, this clonotype turned up a few times. This chain connects TRBV12-3 or TRBV12-4 to TRBJ1-1; D may be TRBD1 (6 bases). With 3 bases removed from V and 5 bases from J, the gap between germline ends came to 13 bases. This CDR3 has 14 amino acids. The chain's CDR3 is CASSLRGVWTEAFF. The CDR3 nucleotides read TGTGCCAGCAGTTTGAGGGGGGTATGGACTGAAGCTTTCTTT.

This clonotype was recorded at least ten times. The chain links TRBV12-3 or TRBV12-4 to TRBJ2-7; D might be TRBD1 or TRBD2, each matching 5 bases. V lost 1 base to trimming and J lost 9 bases, with 13 bases between them. CDR3 length equals 13 residues. The CDR3 bases are TGTGCCAGCAGTTTAGGGGACCGGGCATGGCAGTACTTC. Residues: CASSLGDRAWQYF.

The rearrangement joins TRBV7-9 to TRBJ2-5; TRBD1 is a possible D gene (6 bases). V lost 8 bases and J lost 4, with 14 bases in between. CDR3 size: 13 residues. Germline assignment: CDR1 SEHNR and CDR2 FQNEAQ (reference sequence). Written as DNA, the CDR3 is TGTGCCAGCCGAATAATAGGGGGAGAGACCCAGTACTTC. The encoded protein is CASRIIGGETQYF.

With regard to this clonotype: At one boundary the junction diverges from the germline segment, which might be a read error. The V gene is TRBV7-9, the J gene TRBJ1-4; 10 bases are a match to TRBD1. In germline, CDR1 is SEHNR, CDR2 FQNEAQ (reference sequence). CDR3 length: 15 amino acids. CDR3 sequence reads: CAGSPPGQGEEKLFF. The CDR3 nucleotides are TGTGCCGGCAGCCCACCAGGACAGGGGGAGGAAAAACTGTTTTTT.

This clonotype appeared a few times. The chain uses TRBV24-1 and TRBJ2-1, with 11 bases lining up with TRBD1. Germline V gene sequence: CDR1 KGHDR, CDR2 SFDVKD. Losses at the gene ends were 2 bases for V and 8 bases for J; bases not matched to a gene: 13. This CDR3 spans 18 amino acids. The CDR3 here is CATSDSGTGTGGNDEQFF. The CDR3 coding sequence is TGTGCCACCAGTGATTCCGGGACCGGGACAGGGGGTAACGATGAGCAGTTCTTC.

The chain carries TRBV29-1 and TRBJ2-5; the match to TRBD1 covers 9 bases. V was pared by 3 bases and J by 2 bases, with 7 bases of the junction left unmatched. The germline CDR1 and CDR2 sequences are SQVTM and ANQGSEA. The CDR3 has 15 amino acids. The CDR3 spells CSVEMDRGRQETQYF. CDR3 DNA: TGCAGCGTTGAGATGGACAGGGGCAGACAAGAGACCCAGTACTTC.

In the case of this clonotype: The junction departs from germline at one end; a sequencing error may be responsible. V and J are TRBV30 and TRBJ1-1; possibly TRBD1 for D (5 bases). There are 12 residues in the CDR3. Germline CDR1 GTSNPN, CDR2 SVGIG (reference sequence). In nucleotides, the CDR3 is TGTGCCTGGACCCGGTGGGGGGGTGAAGCTCTCTTT. It specifies CAWTRWGGEALF.

CDR3 DNA sequence: TGTGCCAGCAGCTCACGGGACTTCTATGGCTACACCTTC. Protein: CASSSRDFYGYTF. The rearrangement joins TRBV7-2 to TRBJ1-2; D perhaps matches TRBD1 (5 bases). Trimming left V 4 bases short and J 4 bases short, with 10 bases between. Germline V CDR1 and CDR2: SGHTA, FQGNSA. This CDR3 spans 13 amino acids.

The table lists this clonotype with many counts. This sequence joins TRBV5-1 and TRBJ1-3, with D perhaps matching TRBD1 (6 bases). Germline-derived CDR1 and CDR2 are SGHRS and YFSETQ. This CDR3 contains 15 residues. V gave up 4 bases and J gave up 1 base, with 12 bases separating them. The CDR3 DNA reads as TGCGCCAGCAGCCCTTCAGGACAGTCTGGAAACACCATATATTTT. It specifies CASSPSGQSGNTIYF.

V gene TRBV5-6 combines with J gene TRBJ1-5, with D hard to call. The V end lost 3 bases, the J end lost 4 bases, and 20 bases lay between the germline ends. Germline V lookup: CDR1 SGHDT, CDR2 YYEEEE. The CDR3 contains 17 residues. The CDR3, as DNA: TGTGCCAGCAGCTCCCTAACTGAACCACAGCTTAATCAGCCCCAGCATTTT. The encoded protein is CASSSLTEPQLNQPQHF.

This clonotype was found a few times. V is TRBV28 and J is TRBJ1-3, with a tentative D call TRBD1 (5 bases). This CDR3 has 12 amino acids. Germline V gene lookup returns CDR1 MDHEN and CDR2 SYDVKM. Trimming took off 5 bases at V and 9 bases at J, with 11 bases between the two ends. CDR3 nucleotide sequence: TGTGCCAGCAGTAGCAGGGAAACCACCATATATTTT. Translation gives CASSSRETTIYF.

The chain is built from TRBV25-1 and TRBJ2-1; D is possibly TRBD2 (6 bases). The CDR3 has 14 amino acids. Trimming removed 5 bases at V and 3 bases at J, with 11 bases between. In germline, CDR1 is MGHDK, CDR2 SYGVNS. The CDR3 here is CASSLWEDYNEQFF. The DNA of the CDR3 is TGTGCCAGCAGTCTGTGGGAGGACTACAATGAGCAGTTCTTC. Using reference TRBV25-1 and TRBJ2-1 for the parts outside the CDR3, the full variable domain is EADIYQTPRYLVIGTGKKITLECSQTMGHDKMYWYQQDPGMELHLIHYSYGVNSTEKGDLSSESTVSRIRTEHFPLTLESARPSHTSQYLCASSLWEDYNEQFFGPGTRLTVL.

The gene calls are TRBV2 and TRBJ2-3, with TRBD2 identical over 7 bases. Germline CDR1 is SNHLY and CDR2 is FYNNEI. This CDR3 has 15 amino acids. V dropped 2 bases and J dropped 2; count of bases not matched to a gene: 4. Here the CDR3 reads CASSELAVATDTQYF. In DNA form, the CDR3 reads TGTGCCAGCAGTGAACTAGCGGTTGCCACAGATACGCAGTATTTT.